The 17 T cell receptor beta chains below were found in one sample sequenced in a study of blood T cells in healthy people across ages. The use of a sample-barcoded 5' primer and a J-beta primer mix characterized a second PCR of roughly 6 to 11 cycles. TCRdb re-called the 5' RACE reads with MiXCR, one entry per CDR3 protein. The sample holds some 940,000 distinct CDR3 sequences, just under 30% seen once. Another study also made use of these data, one on T cells of mothers and their children.

The material sequenced was blood. All receptors come from a woman aged 40 to 55 in good health.

The CDR3 reads CASSPPPGSDEQYF. CDR3 bases: TGTGCCAGCTCACCACCGCCGGGCAGCGACGAGCAGTACTTC. The gene calls are TRBV18 and TRBJ2-7, with unresolved D. The CDR3 sequence is 14 residues long. V dropped 0 bases and J dropped 5 bases, with 11 bases sitting between them. CDR1 and CDR2 (germline): KGHSH, LQKENI.

The table lists this clonotype with many counts. The gene calls are TRBV6-6 and TRBJ2-5, with 10 bases that match TRBD2. Germline loops: CDR1 MNHNY, CDR2 SVGAGI (reference sequence). CDR3 length: 15 residues. V trimming: 5 bases; J trimming: 3 bases; junction bases outside the gene matches: 6. This CDR3 reads CASSRLAGAKETQYF. CDR3 nucleotide sequence: TGTGCCAGCAGTAGACTAGCGGGCGCCAAAGAGACCCAGTACTTC.

The chain has TRBV5-1 and TRBJ1-4; no clear D. The CDR3 runs 10 residues. In germline, CDR1 is SGHRS, CDR2 YFSETQ. Trimming stripped 7 bases from V and 8 bases from J, with 6 bases between. The CDR3 reads CASQHEKLFF. The DNA of the CDR3 is TGCGCCAGCCAACACGAAAAACTGTTTTTT.

To note about this clonotype: The junction departs from the called germline gene at one end, perhaps through a read error. The rearrangement links TRBV5-1 to TRBJ2-7, with 9 bases matching TRBD1. The CDR3 totals 14 residues. The germline V gene has CDR1 SGHRS and CDR2 YFSETQ. CDR3 DNA sequence: TGCGCCTGCAGCATGGACAGGGGAGAATACGAGCAGTACTTC. This sequence encodes CACSMDRGEYEQYF.

The V and J genes are TRBV7-9 and TRBJ1-4; 9 bases line up with TRBD1. Trimming at V came to 5 bases and at J to 8 bases, leaving 6 bases not matched to a gene. Germline CDR1 is SEHNR and CDR2 is FQNEAQ (reference sequence). CDR3 length equals 14 residues. The CDR3 nucleotides are TGTGCCAGCAGCAGGGGACAGGGTAGCGAAAAACTGTTTTTT. It translates to CASSRGQGSEKLFF.

This chain uses TRBV28 with TRBJ1-5; D possibly corresponds to TRBD1 (5 bases). CDR3 length: 14 residues. The germline V gene encodes CDR1 MDHEN and CDR2 SYDVKM. V lost 2 bases and J lost 5, with 10 bases in between. The CDR3 is CASSLVGEDQPQHF. CDR3 DNA sequence: TGTGCCAGCAGTTTAGTAGGGGAGGATCAGCCCCAGCATTTT.

Remarks on this clonotype: Possible read error: a much larger clone is one base away. This CDR3 reads CASSFGQAKSYERYF. The CDR3, as DNA: TGTGCCAGCAGCTTCGGACAGGCTAAGTCCTACGAGCGGTACTTC. The rearrangement joins TRBV6-6 to TRBJ2-7, with 7 bases lining up with TRBD1. The CDR3 covers 15 residues. Per the germline V gene, CDR1 is MNHNY and CDR2 is SVGAGI (reference sequence).

With regard to this clonotype: A much larger clone lies a single base off, so this may be a read error. The chain recombines TRBV19 with TRBJ2-7; maybe TRBD1 (6 bases). The germline V gene encodes CDR1 LNHDA and CDR2 SQIVND (reference sequence). CDR3 length: 14 amino acids. Trimming took 4 bases from V and 0 from J, leaving 10 bases between them. In nucleotides, the CDR3 is TGTGCCAGTAGTAGGGGGACACTCTCCTACGAGCAGTACTTC. As protein: CASSRGTLSYEQYF.

About this clonotype itself: The conserved phenylalanine or tryptophan normally closing the CDR3 is absent here, so this likely arose from a read error. CDR3 amino acids: CASNRGGEDTQYL. CDR3 in DNA: TGTGCCAGCAACCGAGGGGGTGAAGATACGCAGTATTTG. J is TRBJ2-3 and V is TRBV6-5; possibly TRBD1 for D (6 bases). CDR1 and CDR2 from the germline V gene are MNHEY and SVGAGI. The CDR3 consists of 13 residues. The V and J ends lost 7 bases and 5 bases respectively, with 13 bases between them.

The chain uses TRBV7-3 and TRBJ2-1; no clear D gene. The DNA end favors TRBJ2-7, so the J call may be wrong. The CDR3 runs to 15 residues. The V gene's germline CDR1 is SGHTA and CDR2 FQGTGA. Here the CDR3 DNA reads TGTGCCAGCAGCTTAATGTCGGGTTCCTACAATGAGCAGTACTTC. This encodes CASSLMSGSYNEQYF.

The chain couples TRBV5-5 to TRBJ1-2; a possible D gene is TRBD1 (6 bases). The CDR3 has 17 amino acids. The ends were cut back, 2 bases at V and 3 bases at J, with 20 bases in the middle. The V gene's germline CDR1 is SGHKS and CDR2 YYEKEE (reference sequence). The CDR3 loop is CASSFSNQGRVDYGYTF. The CDR3 nucleotides read TGTGCCAGCAGCTTCTCAAACCAGGGGCGAGTGGACTATGGCTACACCTTC. Drawing the rest from reference TRBV5-5 and TRBJ1-2, the complete variable domain is DAGVTQSPTHLIKTRGQQVTLRCSPISGHKSVSWYQQVLGQGPQFIFQYYEKEERGRGNFPDRFSARQFPNYSSELNVNALLLGDSALYLCASSFSNQGRVDYGYTFGSGTRLTVV.

This clonotype was observed a handful of times. The rearrangement links TRBV6-4 to TRBJ2-3; D may match TRBD1 or TRBD2 (7 bases each). Germline lookup yields CDR1 MRHNA and CDR2 SNTAGT. The CDR3 covers 15 residues. Trimming pared 3 bases from V and 5 bases from J, leaving 15 bases between. The CDR3 reads CASSEGAGGGDTQYF. CDR3 DNA sequence: TGTGCCAGCAGTGAAGGCGCAGGGGGGGGAGATACGCAGTATTTT.

Points on this clonotype: Given a much more abundant clone one base away, this may be a read error. The gene calls are TRBV4-3 and TRBJ2-1; possibly TRBD2 for D (7 bases). CDR3 length equals 15 residues. Germline lookup yields CDR1 LGHNA and CDR2 YSLEER. The CDR3 DNA sequence: TGCACCAGCAGCCAACAGGGAGGGTCCTACAATGAGCAGTTCTTC. Amino acids: CTSSQQGGSYNEQFF.

About this clonotype: The junction does not match germline at one end; this may be a read error. This chain connects TRBV5-6 to TRBJ2-7, with 10 bases lining up with TRBD1. In germline, CDR1 is SGHDT, CDR2 YYEEEE. The CDR3 runs 14 residues. Here the CDR3 reads CANSSDRGMYEQYF. The CDR3 nucleotides read TGTGCCAACAGCTCGGACAGGGGGATGTACGAGCAGTACTTC.

This rearrangement joins TRBV7-2 to TRBJ1-3; D is unresolved. V was clipped by 2 bases and J by 8 bases, with 13 bases between them. Germline V gene lookup returns CDR1 SGHTA and CDR2 FQGNSA. This CDR3 has 14 residues. The CDR3 spells CASSLPGNWDTIYF. The CDR3 DNA follows: TGTGCCAGCAGCTTACCCGGGAACTGGGACACCATATATTTT.

With regard to this clonotype: A single base separates this from a much larger clone, so it may be a read error. J is TRBJ2-1 and V is TRBV20-1, with a tentative D call TRBD2 (5 bases). V dropped 0 bases and J dropped 12 bases, with 18 bases sitting between them. The V gene's germline CDR1 is DFQATT and CDR2 SNEGSKA (reference sequence). CDR3 length equals 14 residues. This CDR3 reads CSARDTTPDLRQFF. CDR3 nucleotides: TGCAGTGCTAGAGATACGACACCGGACTTGAGGCAGTTCTTC.

This clonotype came up many times. This sequence joins TRBV18 and TRBJ1-2; TRBD1 matches at 10 bases. Germline V gene lookup returns CDR1 KGHSH and CDR2 LQKENI. The CDR3 consists of 15 residues. Germline trimming cut 3 bases from V and 7 bases from J; bases unmatched to any gene: 8. CDR3 region: CASSPATGGKRGYTF. DNA for the CDR3: TGTGCCAGCTCACCGGCGACAGGGGGCAAGCGTGGCTACACCTTC.